This entry lists 7 T cell receptor beta chains sequenced from one sample in a study of T cells in Graves' hyperthyroidism and ophthalmopathy. TCR beta CDR3 region amplification was performed from RNA transcripts. RT-PCR in the first round (using the HTBI primer set) targeted the TCR CDR3. TCRdb re-analysed the multiplex PCR reads in MiXCR, keeping a single row per CDR3 protein. This sample yields about 320,000 distinct CDR3 sequences, of which around a sixth are seen a single time; roughly 31% belongs to the top ten. The specimen sequenced was blood. These receptors were taken from a man younger than 45 with Graves' hyperthyroidism.

The genes are TRBV20-1 and TRBJ2-7; D call uncertain. Looked up from germline, CDR1 is DFQATT and CDR2 is SNEGSKA (reference sequence). Deletions cut 0 bases from V and 6 bases from J, with 18 bases between. The CDR3 totals 15 residues. CDR3 residues: CSAREYTVMSPEQYF. CDR3 bases: TGCAGTGCTAGAGAATATACGGTCATGTCCCCCGAGCAGTACTTC.

The table lists this clonotype with a few counts. The CDR3 DNA is TGCGCCAGCAGCCAAGGGGTAGTTGAGACCCAGTACTTC. It translates to CASSQGVVETQYF. The chain joins TRBV4-1 to TRBJ2-5; D is undetermined. This CDR3 spans 13 amino acids. Germline values: CDR1 MGHRA, CDR2 YSYEKL. Trimming took off 1 base at V and 5 bases at J, with 8 bases between the two ends.

This clonotype has at least ten counts. The chain links TRBV30 to TRBJ1-1; possible D gene TRBD1, 5 bases. This CDR3 region has 12 residues. The V end was cut by 3 bases, the J end by 5 bases, with 10 bases between. Per the germline V gene, CDR1 is GTSNPN and CDR2 is SVGIG (reference sequence). The CDR3 DNA sequence: TGTGCCTGGAGCCAGGGCTGGACTGAAGCTTTCTTT. Residues: CAWSQGWTEAFF.

The chain carries TRBV7-6 and TRBJ2-1, with 7 nucleotides matching TRBD2. This CDR3 has 16 residues. Germline CDR1 and CDR2: SGHVS and FNYEAQ. J gave up 4 bases and V 1 base, and 7 bases lay outside the gene matches. CDR3 sequence reads: CASSLVREPRYNEQFF. CDR3 bases: TGTGCCAGCAGCTTAGTGCGGGAGCCCAGATACAATGAGCAGTTCTTC.

This clonotype appeared many times. The chain carries TRBV11-2 and TRBJ2-1; no definite D call. The CDR3 is 16 amino acids. The V end lost 5 bases, the J end lost 2 bases, and 16 bases lay between the germline ends. Germline V gives CDR1 SGHAT, CDR2 FQNNGV. This chain's CDR3 is CASSRHRFTTYNEQFF. In DNA form, the CDR3 reads TGTGCCAGCAGCCGCCACAGATTTACAACCTACAATGAGCAGTTCTTC. Drawing the rest from reference TRBV11-2 and TRBJ2-1, the complete variable domain is EAGVAQSPRYKIIEKRQSVAFWCNPISGHATLYWYQQILGQGPKLLIQFQNNGVVDDSQLPKDRFSAERLKGVDSTLKIQPAKLEDSAVYLCASSRHRFTTYNEQFFGPGTRLTVL.

This clonotype was seen repeatedly, ten times or more. The genes are TRBV10-2 and TRBJ2-7; 12 nucleotides align to TRBD2. Germline CDR1 is WSHSY and CDR2 is SAAADI. V shed 5 bases and J 2 bases; nucleotides not matched to a gene: 7. The CDR3 is 16 amino acids. The CDR3 spells CASSSPGLAGTYEQYF. DNA for the CDR3: TGCGCCAGCAGTTCTCCGGGACTAGCGGGTACCTACGAGCAGTACTTC.

The rearrangement links TRBV19 to TRBJ1-1, with D unresolved. Germline CDR1 reads LNHDA; CDR2 reads SQIVND (reference sequence). This CDR3 contains 14 residues. V gave up 2 bases and J gave up 0 bases, with 7 bases separating them. The CDR3 is CASSIWGMNTEAFF. As DNA, the CDR3 is TGTGCCAGTAGTATATGGGGAATGAACACTGAAGCTTTCTTT.